This record looks at one TCR beta chain sequence and its context. Data came from immunoSEQ multiplex PCR; TCRdb stores just in-frame clones and leaves some out. The sample yields about 72,000 clones, about 90% seen once. The CDR3 extends over 14 amino acids. This record belongs to a study of T cell changes during pregnancy in multiple sclerosis. The clonotype comes from a female donor in good health, enrolled as a control in a pregnancy study. The source material was peripheral blood, sampled in the first trimester of pregnancy. This chain connects TRBV21-1 to TRBJ2-7; the D call in the table, TRBD1, was not verified against the DNA. TRBV21-1 is tagged as a pseudogene. The CDR3 DNA reads as TGTGCCAGCAGCAGCCGGGACAGGGGTGACGAGCAGTACTTC. This codes for CASSSRDRGDEQYF.